The source of this T cell receptor beta chain is a study of control samples from healthy donors and cancer patients. Only in-frame clones appear in the TCRdb table, and some are missing; sequencing was by immunoSEQ multiplex PCR. Among about 59,000 clones listed, 92% were seen once. Germline assignment: CDR1 MNHEY and CDR2 SVGEGT. The CDR3 is 16 residues long. The V segment lost 4 bases and the J segment 1 base; nucleotides outside the gene matches: 6. V gene TRBV6-2 or TRBV6-3 combines with J gene TRBJ1-1, with 10 bases aligning to TRBD1. What was sequenced was PBMCs. The clonotype comes from a man between 35 and 55 years old with colorectal cancer. CDR3 sequence: CASSFRTGGKNTEAFF. The CDR3 nucleotides are TGTGCCAGCAGTTTTAGGACAGGGGGTAAGAACACTGAAGCTTTCTTT.